This is a list of T cell receptor beta chains from one sample in a study of blood T cells in healthy people across ages. A single record per CDR3 protein comes from TCRdb applying MiXCR to the 5' RACE reads. The table records 1.5 million to 2 million distinct CDR3 sequences, 25% to 30% of them present only once. Sequenced input: blood. The receptors here all came from a woman under 40 in good health. CDR3s include the opening cysteine and the closing phenylalanine or tryptophan. Fields, in order: J gene, D gene, clone size, V gene, CDR3 DNA, CDR3 protein. D genes are given only for firm matches. Clone sizes are given selectively: once, few, many, or a class where the clone is expanded.

j_call: TRBJ1-2; d_call: -; clone_size: -; v_call: TRBV28; cdr3_nt: TGTGCCAGCAAGATCCCAGGCTCGAGTTATGGCTACACCTTC; cdr3_aa: CASKIPGSSYGYTF
j_call: TRBJ2-7; d_call: TRBD1; clone_size: -; v_call: TRBV29-1; cdr3_nt: TGCAGCGTTGAAGAAGGGACAGCGCTCGAGCAGTACTTC; cdr3_aa: CSVEEGTALEQYF
j_call: TRBJ2-3; d_call: -; clone_size: -; v_call: TRBV12-3/TRBV12-4; cdr3_nt: TGTGCCAGCACTCGACGGCGGAGCCTCACAGATACGCAGTATTTT; cdr3_aa: CASTRRRSLTDTQYF
j_call: TRBJ2-3; d_call: TRBD2; clone_size: few; v_call: TRBV11-2; cdr3_nt: TGTGCCAGCAGCTCGGGACTAGCGGGAGTCGGGACAGATACGCAGTATTTT; cdr3_aa: CASSSGLAGVGTDTQYF
j_call: TRBJ2-7; d_call: -; clone_size: many; v_call: TRBV10-3; cdr3_nt: TGTGCCATCGCGTCTGGGGGGACCTACGAGCAGTACTTC; cdr3_aa: CAIASGGTYEQYF
j_call: TRBJ1-4; d_call: TRBD1; clone_size: many; v_call: TRBV5-6; cdr3_nt: TGTGCCAGCAGCTTGACAGGGGGTAATGAAAAACTGTTTTTT; cdr3_aa: CASSLTGGNEKLFF
j_call: TRBJ2-7; d_call: -; clone_size: -; v_call: TRBV18; cdr3_nt: TGCGCCAGCTCCCCTGGGACTGGGCGGGGCCCCTACGAGCAGTACTTC; cdr3_aa: CASSPGTGRGPYEQYF
j_call: TRBJ1-6; d_call: -; clone_size: few; v_call: TRBV6-1; cdr3_nt: TGTGCCAGCGGGGGGGCTGTGAGCTCCTATAATTCACCCCTCCACTTT; cdr3_aa: CASGGAVSSYNSPLHF
j_call: TRBJ1-2; d_call: -; clone_size: -; v_call: TRBV10-3; cdr3_nt: TGTGCCATCAGTGAGTCGACTCGGACGGCCTATGGCTACACCTTC; cdr3_aa: CAISESTRTAYGYTF
j_call: TRBJ1-5; d_call: -; clone_size: many; v_call: TRBV18; cdr3_nt: TGTGCCAGCAGCCCCCCGGGACAGCCCCAGCATTTT; cdr3_aa: CASSPPGQPQHF
j_call: TRBJ2-7; d_call: TRBD2; clone_size: -; v_call: TRBV12-5; cdr3_nt: TGTGCTAGTGGTTTGGGACTAGCGGGAAATTACAATGAGCAGTACTTC; cdr3_aa: CASGLGLAGNYNEQYF
j_call: TRBJ2-1; d_call: -; clone_size: few; v_call: TRBV4-3; cdr3_nt: TGCGCCAGCAGATGGGATGACAATGAGCAGTTCTTC; cdr3_aa: CASRWDDNEQFF
j_call: TRBJ1-4; d_call: -; clone_size: -; v_call: TRBV7-9; cdr3_nt: TGTGCCAGCAGCTTTTTCCCTCGTATAGGGCCAAACACGAAAAAACTGTTTTTT; cdr3_aa: CASSFFPRIGPNTKKLFF
j_call: TRBJ2-1; d_call: TRBD1; clone_size: few; v_call: TRBV24-1; cdr3_nt: TGTGCCACCAGTGACACGAACAGGGGTTCCTACAATGAGCAGTTCTTC; cdr3_aa: CATSDTNRGSYNEQFF
j_call: TRBJ2-7; d_call: -; clone_size: many; v_call: TRBV10-3; cdr3_nt: TGTGCCATCAGTACAGGGATAGAGCAGTACTTC; cdr3_aa: CAISTGIEQYF
j_call: TRBJ2-6; d_call: -; clone_size: many; v_call: TRBV29-1; cdr3_nt: TGCAGCGTGCTTCTAGACACTGGGGCCAACGTCCTGACTTTC; cdr3_aa: CSVLLDTGANVLTF
j_call: TRBJ2-1; d_call: TRBD2; clone_size: few; v_call: TRBV5-1; cdr3_nt: TGCGCCAGCAGCGCCCCCCGGGAAGCGGGGAAGTACAACAATGAGCAGTTCTTC; cdr3_aa: CASSAPREAGKYNNEQFF
j_call: TRBJ2-7; d_call: -; clone_size: many; v_call: TRBV5-1; cdr3_nt: TGCGCCAGCAGCTTGGAGGGGCACCTAGAATCCTACGAGCAGTACTTC; cdr3_aa: CASSLEGHLESYEQYF
j_call: TRBJ2-5; d_call: TRBD1; clone_size: many; v_call: TRBV6-5; cdr3_nt: TGTGCCAGCAGTTACGACGACAGGGGGCCCCAAGAGACCCAGTACTTC; cdr3_aa: CASSYDDRGPQETQYF
j_call: TRBJ2-7; d_call: TRBD2; clone_size: many; v_call: TRBV20-1; cdr3_nt: TGCAGTGCTAGACAGGCTAGCGGGTATCCCTACGAGCAGTACTTC; cdr3_aa: CSARQASGYPYEQYF
j_call: TRBJ1-4; d_call: TRBD1; clone_size: -; v_call: TRBV7-2; cdr3_nt: TGTGCCAGCAGCTTAGACAGGGGACCTAATGAAAAACTGTTTTTT; cdr3_aa: CASSLDRGPNEKLFF
j_call: TRBJ2-1; d_call: -; clone_size: -; v_call: TRBV24-1; cdr3_nt: TGTGCCACCGGTGGAGGGACGGGGGATGACAATGAGCAGTTCTTC; cdr3_aa: CATGGGTGDDNEQFF
j_call: TRBJ2-1; d_call: -; clone_size: -; v_call: TRBV29-1; cdr3_nt: TGCAGCGTTGACACAGGGAAGGACAATGAGCAGTTCTTC; cdr3_aa: CSVDTGKDNEQFF
j_call: TRBJ1-3; d_call: TRBD1; clone_size: -; v_call: TRBV6-6; cdr3_nt: TGTGCCAGCACCGGGACAGAGGGAGGAAACACCATATATTTT; cdr3_aa: CASTGTEGGNTIYF
j_call: TRBJ1-4; d_call: -; clone_size: -; v_call: TRBV6-6; cdr3_nt: TGTGCCTGCAGTTACGGTGGTTTTAGTGAAAAACTGTTTTTT; cdr3_aa: CACSYGGFSEKLFF
j_call: TRBJ2-7; d_call: TRBD2; clone_size: -; v_call: TRBV3-1; cdr3_nt: TGTGCCAGCAGCCCGACTAGCGGCTTCTACGAGCAGTACTTC; cdr3_aa: CASSPTSGFYEQYF
j_call: TRBJ2-3; d_call: -; clone_size: many; v_call: TRBV29-1; cdr3_nt: TGCAGCGTTGTTAAGGGGGAAGATACGCAGTATTTT; cdr3_aa: CSVVKGEDTQYF
j_call: TRBJ2-1; d_call: TRBD1; clone_size: -; v_call: TRBV7-2; cdr3_nt: TGTGCCACCGCCAAAAACGGGCAGGGGGTATACAATGAGCAGTTCTTC; cdr3_aa: CATAKNGQGVYNEQFF
j_call: TRBJ1-5; d_call: TRBD1; clone_size: -; v_call: TRBV27; cdr3_nt: TGTGCCAGCAGTCTCAGGGGGTTGGGTCAGCCCCAGCATTTT; cdr3_aa: CASSLRGLGQPQHF
j_call: TRBJ1-4; d_call: -; clone_size: -; v_call: TRBV5-5; cdr3_nt: TGTGCCAGCAGCTTCGTGAGAGGGTCGGAAAGGGAAAAACTGTTTTTT; cdr3_aa: CASSFVRGSEREKLFF
j_call: TRBJ1-1; d_call: -; clone_size: few; v_call: TRBV5-6; cdr3_nt: TGCGCCAGCAGCCTAAATCTCTACACTGAAGCTTTCTTT; cdr3_aa: CASSLNLYTEAFF
j_call: TRBJ1-5; d_call: -; clone_size: -; v_call: TRBV6-2/TRBV6-3; cdr3_nt: TGTGCCAGCAGCGCCGCGGGGGTCAATCAGCCCCAGCATTTT; cdr3_aa: CASSAAGVNQPQHF
j_call: TRBJ1-4; d_call: -; clone_size: many; v_call: TRBV20-1; cdr3_nt: TGCAGTGCTAGAGGGAAGGCAACTAATGAAAAACTGTTTTTT; cdr3_aa: CSARGKATNEKLFF
j_call: TRBJ2-1; d_call: TRBD2; clone_size: few; v_call: TRBV4-3; cdr3_nt: TGCGCCAGCAGCCAAGATCCCTCGCGGGAGGTCGCTCTCTACAACGAGCAGTTCTTC; cdr3_aa: CASSQDPSREVALYNEQFF
j_call: TRBJ2-3; d_call: TRBD2; clone_size: -; v_call: TRBV5-1; cdr3_nt: TGCGCCAGCAGCTTGGGGGCGACTAGCATTGGAGATACGCAGTATTTT; cdr3_aa: CASSLGATSIGDTQYF
j_call: TRBJ2-3; d_call: -; clone_size: -; v_call: TRBV14; cdr3_nt: TGTGCCAGCAGCTTTCGGGTTTCCACTAGCACAGATACGCAGTATTTT; cdr3_aa: CASSFRVSTSTDTQYF
j_call: TRBJ2-7; d_call: TRBD1; clone_size: -; v_call: TRBV5-1; cdr3_nt: TGCGCCAGCACCCCCCAACCGGACAGGGGGTCCGAGCAGTACTTC; cdr3_aa: CASTPQPDRGSEQYF
j_call: TRBJ2-5; d_call: TRBD2; clone_size: -; v_call: TRBV14; cdr3_nt: TGTGCCAGCAGCCAAGTAGGTCGGGAGGGCCCGGGAGAGACCCAGTACTTC; cdr3_aa: CASSQVGREGPGETQYF
j_call: TRBJ2-7; d_call: -; clone_size: many; v_call: TRBV18; cdr3_nt: TGTGCCAGCTCACCACCCAGGACCAGGAGCTCCTACGAGCAGTACTTC; cdr3_aa: CASSPPRTRSSYEQYF
j_call: TRBJ1-4; d_call: -; clone_size: few; v_call: TRBV7-2; cdr3_nt: TGTGCCAGCAGCCAACCCTATGCAACTAATGAAAAACTGTTTTTT; cdr3_aa: CASSQPYATNEKLFF
j_call: TRBJ1-2; d_call: -; clone_size: -; v_call: TRBV7-2; cdr3_nt: TGTGCCAGCAGCCCTCGAGGGCCTACCCACTATGGCTACACCTTC; cdr3_aa: CASSPRGPTHYGYTF
j_call: TRBJ2-4; d_call: -; clone_size: many; v_call: TRBV7-2; cdr3_nt: TGTGCCAGCAGCCCCAGTTCCTTCCAAGCCAAAAACATTCAGTACTTC; cdr3_aa: CASSPSSFQAKNIQYF
j_call: TRBJ1-1; d_call: -; clone_size: -; v_call: TRBV7-2; cdr3_nt: TGTGCCAGCAGCTTATATAATCGGAGAGCTTTCTTT; cdr3_aa: CASSLYNRRAFF